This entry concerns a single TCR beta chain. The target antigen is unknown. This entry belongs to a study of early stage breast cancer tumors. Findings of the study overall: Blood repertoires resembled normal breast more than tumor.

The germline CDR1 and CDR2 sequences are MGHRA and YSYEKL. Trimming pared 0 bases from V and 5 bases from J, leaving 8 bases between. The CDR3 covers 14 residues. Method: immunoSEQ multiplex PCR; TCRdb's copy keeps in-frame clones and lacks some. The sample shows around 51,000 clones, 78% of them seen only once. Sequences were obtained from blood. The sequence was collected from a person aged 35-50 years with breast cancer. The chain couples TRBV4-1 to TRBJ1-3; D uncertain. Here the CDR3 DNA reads TGCGCCAGCAGCCAAGATAACGTGAGAAACACCATATATTTT. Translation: CASSQDNVRNTIYF.